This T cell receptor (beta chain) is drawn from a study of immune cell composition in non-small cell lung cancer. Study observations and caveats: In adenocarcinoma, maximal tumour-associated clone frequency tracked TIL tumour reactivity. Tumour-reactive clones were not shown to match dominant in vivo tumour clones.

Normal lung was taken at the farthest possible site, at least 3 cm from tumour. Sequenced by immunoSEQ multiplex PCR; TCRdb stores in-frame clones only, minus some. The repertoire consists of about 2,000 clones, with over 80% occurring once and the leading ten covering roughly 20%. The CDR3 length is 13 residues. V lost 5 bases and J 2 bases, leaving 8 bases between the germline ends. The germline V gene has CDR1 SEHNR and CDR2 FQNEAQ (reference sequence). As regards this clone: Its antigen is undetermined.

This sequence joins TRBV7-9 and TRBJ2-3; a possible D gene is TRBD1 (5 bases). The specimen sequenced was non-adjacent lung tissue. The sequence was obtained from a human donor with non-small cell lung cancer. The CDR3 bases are TGTGCCAGCAGCCAGACAGTCACAGATACGCAGTATTTT. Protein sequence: CASSQTVTDTQYF. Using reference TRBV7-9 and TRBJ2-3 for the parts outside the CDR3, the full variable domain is DTGVSQNPRHKITKRGQNVTFRCDPISEHNRLYWYRQTLGQGPEFLTYFQNEAQLEKSRLLSDRFSAERPKGSFSTLEIQRTEQGDSAMYLCASSQTVTDTQYFGPGTRLTVL.